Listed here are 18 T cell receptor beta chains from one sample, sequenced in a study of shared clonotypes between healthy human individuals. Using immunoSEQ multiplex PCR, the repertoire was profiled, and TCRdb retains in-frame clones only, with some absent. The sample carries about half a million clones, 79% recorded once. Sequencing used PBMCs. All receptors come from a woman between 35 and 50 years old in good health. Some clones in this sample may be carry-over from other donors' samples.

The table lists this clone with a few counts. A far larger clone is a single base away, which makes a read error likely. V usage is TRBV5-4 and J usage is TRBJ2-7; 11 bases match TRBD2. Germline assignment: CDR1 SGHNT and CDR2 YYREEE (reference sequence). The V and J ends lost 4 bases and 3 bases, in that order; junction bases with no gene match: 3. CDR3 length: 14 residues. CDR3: CASSGGTSGYEQYF. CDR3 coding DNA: TGTGCCAGCAGCGGGGGGACTAGCGGCTACGAGCAGTACTTC.

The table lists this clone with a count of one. CDR3 in DNA: TGTGCCAGCAGCCAAGAAGCTAGCGGGTACGGATCAGATACGCAGTATTTT. Protein product: CASSQEASGYGSDTQYF. V and J are TRBV4-2 and TRBJ2-3; TRBD2 matches at 8 bases. This CDR3 has 17 amino acids. V shed 0 bases, J shed 4 bases, and the junction held 9 bases outside the gene matches. Germline V gives CDR1 LGHNA, CDR2 YNFKEQ.

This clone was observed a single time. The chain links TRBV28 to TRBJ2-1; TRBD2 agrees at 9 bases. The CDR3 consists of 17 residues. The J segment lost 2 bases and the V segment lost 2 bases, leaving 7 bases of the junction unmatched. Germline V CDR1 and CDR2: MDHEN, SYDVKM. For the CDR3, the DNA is TGTGCCAGCAGTTTACGCGGGGGGGACACAACCTACAATGAGCAGTTCTTC. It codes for CASSLRGGDTTYNEQFF.

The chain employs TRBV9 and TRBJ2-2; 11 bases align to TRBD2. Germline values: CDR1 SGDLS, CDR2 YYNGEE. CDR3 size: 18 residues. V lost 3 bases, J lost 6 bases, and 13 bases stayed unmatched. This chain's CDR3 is CASSDPVVAGGPAGELFF. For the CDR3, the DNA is TGTGCCAGCAGCGACCCGGTGGTAGCGGGAGGGCCGGCCGGGGAGCTGTTTTTT.

The CDR3, as DNA: TGCGCCAGCAGCCTCGAGGGGGACGATGAGCAGTTCTTC. This sequence encodes CASSLEGDDEQFF. This rearrangement joins TRBV5-1 to TRBJ2-1, with TRBD1 as a possible D gene (6 bases). The V gene's germline CDR1 is SGHRS and CDR2 YFSETQ. V lost 4 bases, J lost 8 bases, and 13 bases lay in between. The CDR3 sequence is 13 residues long.

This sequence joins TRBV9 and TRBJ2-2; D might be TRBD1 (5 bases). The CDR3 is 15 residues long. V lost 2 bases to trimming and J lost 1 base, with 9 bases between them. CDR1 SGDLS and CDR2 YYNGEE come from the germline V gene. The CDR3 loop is CASSVTVMNTGELFF. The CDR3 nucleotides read TGTGCCAGCAGCGTGACAGTAATGAACACCGGGGAGCTGTTTTTT.

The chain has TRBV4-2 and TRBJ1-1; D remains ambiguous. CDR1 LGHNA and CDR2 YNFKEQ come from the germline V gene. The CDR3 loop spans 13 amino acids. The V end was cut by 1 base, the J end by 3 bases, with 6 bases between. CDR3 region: CASSQGGHTEAFF. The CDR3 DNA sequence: TGTGCCAGCAGCCAAGGAGGGCACACTGAAGCTTTCTTT.

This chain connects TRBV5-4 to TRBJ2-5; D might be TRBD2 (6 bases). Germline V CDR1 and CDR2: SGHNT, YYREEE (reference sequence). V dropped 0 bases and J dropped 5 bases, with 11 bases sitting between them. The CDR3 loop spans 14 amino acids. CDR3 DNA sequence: TGTGCCAGCAGCTTGGACCGGGGGAGGGAGACCCAGTACTTC. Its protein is CASSLDRGRETQYF.

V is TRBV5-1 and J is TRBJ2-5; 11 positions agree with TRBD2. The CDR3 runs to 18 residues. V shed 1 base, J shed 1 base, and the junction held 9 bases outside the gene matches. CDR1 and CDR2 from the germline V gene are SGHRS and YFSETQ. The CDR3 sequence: CASSLKLAGGYRQETQYF. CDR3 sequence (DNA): TGCGCCAGCAGCTTGAAGCTAGCGGGAGGCTACCGCCAAGAGACCCAGTACTTC.

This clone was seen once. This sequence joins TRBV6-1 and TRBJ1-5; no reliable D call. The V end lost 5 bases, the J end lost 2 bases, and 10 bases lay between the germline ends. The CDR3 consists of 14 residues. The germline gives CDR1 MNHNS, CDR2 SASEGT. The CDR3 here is CASSQLRGNQPQHF. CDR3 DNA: TGTGCCAGCAGTCAGCTAAGAGGCAATCAGCCCCAGCATTTT.

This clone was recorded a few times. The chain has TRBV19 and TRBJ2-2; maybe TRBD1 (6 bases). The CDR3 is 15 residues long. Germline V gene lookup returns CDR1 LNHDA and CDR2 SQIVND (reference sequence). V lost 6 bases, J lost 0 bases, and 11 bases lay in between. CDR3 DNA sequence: TGTGCCAGTAGGGGGGCGAATACGAACACCGGGGAGCTGTTTTTT. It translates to CASRGANTNTGELFF.

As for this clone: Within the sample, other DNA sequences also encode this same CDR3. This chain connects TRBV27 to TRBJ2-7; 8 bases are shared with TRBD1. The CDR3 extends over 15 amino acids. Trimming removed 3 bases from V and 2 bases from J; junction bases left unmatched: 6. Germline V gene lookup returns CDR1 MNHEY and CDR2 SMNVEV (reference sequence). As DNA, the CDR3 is TGTGCCAGCAGTTTCTCCGGGACAGGCCCCTACGAGCAGTACTTC. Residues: CASSFSGTGPYEQYF.

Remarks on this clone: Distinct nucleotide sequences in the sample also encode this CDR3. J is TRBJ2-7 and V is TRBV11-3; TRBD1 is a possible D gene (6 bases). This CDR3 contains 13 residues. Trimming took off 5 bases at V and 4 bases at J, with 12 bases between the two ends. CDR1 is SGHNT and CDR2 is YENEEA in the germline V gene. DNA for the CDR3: TGTGCCAGCAGCCCCGGGACAAGTTACGAGCAGTACTTC. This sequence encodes CASSPGTSYEQYF. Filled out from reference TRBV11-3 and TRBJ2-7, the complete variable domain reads EAGVVQSPRYKIIEKKQPVAFWCNPISGHNTLYWYLQNLGQGPELLIRYENEEAVDDSQLPKDRFSAERLKGVDSTLKIQPAELGDSAVYLCASSPGTSYEQYFGPGTRLTVT.

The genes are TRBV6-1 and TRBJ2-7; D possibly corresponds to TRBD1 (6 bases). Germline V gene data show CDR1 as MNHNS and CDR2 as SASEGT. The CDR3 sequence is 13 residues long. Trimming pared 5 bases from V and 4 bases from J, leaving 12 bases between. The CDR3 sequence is CASSQSGVYEQYF. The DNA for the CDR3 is TGTGCCAGCAGTCAGTCAGGGGTGTACGAGCAGTACTTC.

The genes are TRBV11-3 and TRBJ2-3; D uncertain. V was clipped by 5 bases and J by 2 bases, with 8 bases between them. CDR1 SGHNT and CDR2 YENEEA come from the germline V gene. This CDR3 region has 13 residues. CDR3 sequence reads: CASSPRFTDTQYF. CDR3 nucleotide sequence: TGTGCCAGCAGCCCACGGTTCACAGATACGCAGTATTTT.

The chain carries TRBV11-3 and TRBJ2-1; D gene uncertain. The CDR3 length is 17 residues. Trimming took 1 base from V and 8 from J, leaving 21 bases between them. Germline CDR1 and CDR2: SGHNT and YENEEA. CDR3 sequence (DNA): TGTGCCAGCAGCTTAGCCCCCCATGGCGGCCGCTTCGATGAGCAGTTCTTC. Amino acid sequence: CASSLAPHGGRFDEQFF.

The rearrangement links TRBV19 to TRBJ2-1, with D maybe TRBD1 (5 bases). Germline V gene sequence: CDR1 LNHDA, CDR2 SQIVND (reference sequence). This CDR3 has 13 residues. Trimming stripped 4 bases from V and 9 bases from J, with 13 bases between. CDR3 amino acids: CASSTTAGLEQFF. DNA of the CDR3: TGTGCCAGTAGTACGACAGCTGGGCTTGAGCAGTTCTTC. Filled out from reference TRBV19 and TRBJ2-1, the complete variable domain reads DGGITQSPKYLFRKEGQNVTLSCEQNLNHDAMYWYRQDPGQGLRLIYYSQIVNDFQKGDIAEGYSVSREKKESFPLTVTSAQKNPTAFYLCASSTTAGLEQFFGPGTRLTVL.

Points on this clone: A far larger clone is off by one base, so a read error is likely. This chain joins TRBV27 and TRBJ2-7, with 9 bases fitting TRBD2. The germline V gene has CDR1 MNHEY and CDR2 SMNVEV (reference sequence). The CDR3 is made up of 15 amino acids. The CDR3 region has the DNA TGTGCCAGCAGTGACTACCTAGCGGGACGGTACGAGCAGTGCTTC. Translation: CASSDYLAGRYEQCF.